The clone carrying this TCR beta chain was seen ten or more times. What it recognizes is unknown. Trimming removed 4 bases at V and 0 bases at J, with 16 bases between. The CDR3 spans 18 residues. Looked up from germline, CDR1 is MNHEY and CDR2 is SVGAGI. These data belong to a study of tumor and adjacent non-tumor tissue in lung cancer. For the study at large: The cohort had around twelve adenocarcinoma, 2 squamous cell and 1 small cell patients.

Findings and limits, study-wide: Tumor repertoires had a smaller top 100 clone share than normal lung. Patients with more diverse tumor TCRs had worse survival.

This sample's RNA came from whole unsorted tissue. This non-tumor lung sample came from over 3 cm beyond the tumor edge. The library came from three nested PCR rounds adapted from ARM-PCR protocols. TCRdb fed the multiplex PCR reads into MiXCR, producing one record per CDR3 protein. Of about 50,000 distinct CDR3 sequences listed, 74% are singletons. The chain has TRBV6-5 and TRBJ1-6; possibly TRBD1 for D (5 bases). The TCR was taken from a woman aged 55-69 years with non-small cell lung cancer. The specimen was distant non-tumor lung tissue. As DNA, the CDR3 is TGTGCCAGCAGTTCCCGAGCTCAGGGCAGCTCCTATAATTCACCCCTCCACTTT. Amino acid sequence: CASSSRAQGSSYNSPLHF.